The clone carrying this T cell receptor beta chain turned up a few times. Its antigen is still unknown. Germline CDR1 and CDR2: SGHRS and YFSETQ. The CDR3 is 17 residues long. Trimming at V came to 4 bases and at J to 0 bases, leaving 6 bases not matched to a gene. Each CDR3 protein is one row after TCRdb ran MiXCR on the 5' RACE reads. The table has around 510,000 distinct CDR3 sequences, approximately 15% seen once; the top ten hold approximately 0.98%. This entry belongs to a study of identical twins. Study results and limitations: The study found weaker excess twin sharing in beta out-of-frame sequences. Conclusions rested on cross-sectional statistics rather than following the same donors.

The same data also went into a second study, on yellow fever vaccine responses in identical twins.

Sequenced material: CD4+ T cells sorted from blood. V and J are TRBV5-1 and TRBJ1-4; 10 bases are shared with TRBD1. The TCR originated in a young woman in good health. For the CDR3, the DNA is TGCGCCAGCAGCGCCCGGGACAGGGGCTCAACTAATGAAAAACTGTTTTTT. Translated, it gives CASSARDRGSTNEKLFF.